These 8 T cell receptor beta chains share one sample of origin, sequenced in a study of T cell changes during pregnancy in multiple sclerosis. The table came from immunoSEQ multiplex PCR; TCRdb's copy has only in-frame clones and leaves some out. The table records 65,000 or so clones, less than 95% of them present only once. The specimen comprised peripheral blood, sampled in the second trimester of pregnancy. The source of these receptors is a female donor in good health, enrolled as a control in a pregnancy study.

V is TRBV9 and J is TRBJ2-2, with D possibly being TRBD1 (5 bases). The CDR3 is made up of 13 amino acids. CDR1 is SGDLS, CDR2 YYNGEE, per germline. Deletions cut 0 bases from V and 5 bases from J, with 5 bases between. The CDR3 sequence: CASSVAGTGELFF. As DNA, the CDR3 is TGTGCCAGCAGCGTAGCAGGGACCGGGGAGCTGTTTTTT.

The chain is built from TRBV6-5 and TRBJ1-1, with 7 bases aligning to TRBD1. V shed 0 bases, J shed 4 bases, and the junction held 5 bases outside the gene matches. Germline V gene data show CDR1 as MNHEY and CDR2 as SVGAGI. The CDR3 is made up of 15 amino acids. The DNA of the CDR3 is TGTGCCAGCAGTTACTCGAGACAGGGAGTCACTGAAGCTTTCTTT. It translates to CASSYSRQGVTEAFF.

The chain recombines TRBV7-8 with TRBJ1-1; 9 nucleotides line up with TRBD1. CDR3 size: 14 residues. The V gene end was trimmed by 1 base and the J gene end by 8 bases; junction bases not matched to a gene: 5. Germline CDR1 is SGHVS and CDR2 is FQNEAQ. The CDR3 sequence is CASSLGQGGIEAFF. CDR3 in DNA: TGTGCCAGCAGCTTAGGACAGGGGGGAATCGAAGCTTTCTTT.

V and J are TRBV19 and TRBJ1-5, with a weak D call TRBD1 (5 bases). Trimming shortened V by 3 bases and J by 0 bases, and 9 bases separated the two germline ends. The CDR3 loop spans 15 amino acids. Germline CDR1 LNHDA, CDR2 SQIVND (reference sequence). As DNA, the CDR3 is TGTGCCAGTAGTATGGGGGGGAGTAGCAATCAGCCCCAGCATTTT. It translates to CASSMGGSSNQPQHF.

Here the CDR3 DNA reads TGTGCCAGCAGCTCGGGACAGGGGGAATACGAGCAGTACTTC. Translating it yields CASSSGQGEYEQYF. The rearrangement joins TRBV13 to TRBJ2-7; 11 bases are a match to TRBD1. J gave up 4 bases and V 4 bases, and 3 bases lay outside the gene matches. This CDR3 comprises 14 residues. Germline V lookup: CDR1 PRHDT, CDR2 FYEKMQ (reference sequence).

The chain has TRBV5-5 and TRBJ2-5; D is unclear. With 4 bases removed from V and 0 bases from J, the gap between germline ends came to 13 bases. Germline CDR1 SGHKS, CDR2 YYEKEE (reference sequence). This CDR3 region has 15 residues. In DNA, the CDR3 is TGTGCCAGCAGCCGTGACATCCTGTACCAAGAGACCCAGTACTTC. Translated: CASSRDILYQETQYF.

V and J are TRBV7-9 and TRBJ2-7, with D uncertain. This CDR3 comprises 11 residues. Trimming removed 5 bases at V and 7 bases at J, with 9 bases between. Germline CDR1 reads SEHNR; CDR2 reads FQNEAQ (reference sequence). The CDR3 DNA is TGTGCCAGCAGCCTTTCCGGGGAGCAGTACTTC. This translates into CASSLSGEQYF.

This clone was found once. The chain carries TRBV7-6 and TRBJ1-6, with 8 bases identical to TRBD1. V was clipped by 5 bases and J by 2 bases; unmatched bases: 5. Germline V gene sequence: CDR1 SGHVS, CDR2 FNYEAQ. This CDR3 is built from 16 residues. This chain's CDR3 is CASSGPTGAYNSPLHF. As DNA, the CDR3 is TGTGCCAGCAGCGGGCCGACAGGGGCCTATAATTCACCCCTCCACTTT. The full variable domain, completed using reference TRBV7-6 and TRBJ1-6, is GAGVSQSPRYKVTKRGQDVALRCDPISGHVSLYWYRQALGQGPEFLTYFNYEAQQDKSGLPNDRFSAERPEGSISTLTIQRTEQRDSAMYRCASSGPTGAYNSPLHFGNGTRLTVT.